The T cell receptor beta chain described here comes from a study of T-cell memory formation after mild COVID-19. Study information: The two donors had largely donor-specific TCR clusters.

Germline-derived CDR1 and CDR2 are DFQATT and SNEGSKA (reference sequence). The ends were cut back, 3 bases at V and 3 bases at J, with 15 bases in the middle. There are 15 residues in the CDR3. 5'RACE primed at constant segments yielded TCR alpha and TCR beta cDNA libraries bearing sample barcodes and UMIs. TCRdb reprocessed the 5' RACE reads via MiXCR and lists one record per CDR3 protein. Of 350,000 to 450,000 distinct CDR3 sequences listed, around an eighth are singletons. This clonotype was found many times. Its antigen remains unknown. Study conclusions and caveats: Prior to infection, memory already included some responding clones, suggesting cross-reactive memory joined. The main location of contracting CD4+ clones was CM and EM, and that of contracting CD8+ clones was EMRA.

Sequencing was performed on PBMCs or a T cell subset sorted from them (not recorded which). This TCR came from a man between 18 and 35 years old who had mild COVID-19 (a few samples of this study predate the infection). Cell type and time point are not known. The rearrangement uses TRBV20-1 and TRBJ2-1; the D is unclear. The CDR3 DNA follows: TGCAGTGCTAGGTTCCAGCCATCCGTCTACAATGAGCAGTTCTTC. It codes for CSARFQPSVYNEQFF.